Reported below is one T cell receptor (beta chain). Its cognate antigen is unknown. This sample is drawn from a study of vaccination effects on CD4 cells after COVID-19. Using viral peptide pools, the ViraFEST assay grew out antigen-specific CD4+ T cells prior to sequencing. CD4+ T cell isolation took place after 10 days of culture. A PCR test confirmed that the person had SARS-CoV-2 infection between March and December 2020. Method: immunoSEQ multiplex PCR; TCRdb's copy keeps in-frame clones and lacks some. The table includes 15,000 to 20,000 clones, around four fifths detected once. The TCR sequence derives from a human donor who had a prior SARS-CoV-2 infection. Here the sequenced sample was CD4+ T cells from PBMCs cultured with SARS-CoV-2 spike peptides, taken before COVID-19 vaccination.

The CDR3 reads CATSTGTGNEKLFF. CDR3 sequence (DNA): TGTGCCACCTCAACAGGGACCGGGAATGAAAAACTGTTTTTT. V is TRBV6-6 and J is TRBJ1-4; D is possibly TRBD1 (6 bases). V gave up 10 bases and J gave up 5 bases, with 17 bases separating them. The CDR3 covers 14 residues. Germline CDR1 reads MNHNY; CDR2 reads SVGAGI (reference sequence).